This T cell receptor (beta chain) was observed in a study of T-cell memory formation after mild COVID-19. CDR1 SGHTA and CDR2 FQGNSA come from the germline V gene. Trimming removed 3 bases from V and 14 bases from J, with 18 bases in between. The CDR3 sequence is 13 residues long. The TCR alpha and TCR beta cDNA libraries, bearing sample barcodes and UMIs, were generated by 5'RACE using constant-segment primers. TCRdb fed the 5' RACE reads into MiXCR, producing one record per CDR3 protein. In the table there are approximately 13,000 distinct CDR3 sequences, about 17% of which are singletons. Overall study findings and caveats: Pre-infection memory showed some responding clones, and this suggested that cross-reactive memory joined. Clones that shrank (day 15 to 85) were balanced CD4/CD8, whereas later expanders leaned CD4+. Shrinking CD4+ clones resided mostly in CM and EM, and CD8+ ones in EMRA.

The sample holds many counts of this clonotype. As yet, its antigen is unknown. The TCR comes from a man in his late teens or twenties who had mild COVID-19 (a few samples of this study predate the infection). Cell type and time point are not known. The V call is TRBV7-2, the J call TRBJ2-3, with D possibly being TRBD1 (5 bases). Sequenced sample: PBMCs or a T cell subset sorted from them (not recorded which). The CDR3 nucleotides are TGTGCCAGCAGCTTTTTCGGTGCGCTCCAGGGGTATTTT. This gives the protein CASSFFGALQGYF.